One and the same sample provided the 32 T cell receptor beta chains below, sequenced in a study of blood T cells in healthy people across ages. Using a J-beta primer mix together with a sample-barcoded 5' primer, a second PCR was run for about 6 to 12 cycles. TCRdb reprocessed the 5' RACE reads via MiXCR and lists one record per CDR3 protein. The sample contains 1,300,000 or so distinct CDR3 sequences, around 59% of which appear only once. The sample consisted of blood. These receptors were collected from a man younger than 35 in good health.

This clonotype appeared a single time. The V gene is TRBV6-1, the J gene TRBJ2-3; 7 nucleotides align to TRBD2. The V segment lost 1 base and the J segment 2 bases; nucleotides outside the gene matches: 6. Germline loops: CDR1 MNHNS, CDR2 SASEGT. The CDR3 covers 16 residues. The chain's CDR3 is CASSEDYSGFTDTQYF. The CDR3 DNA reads TGTGCCAGCAGTGAAGATTATAGCGGGTTCACAGATACGCAGTATTTT.

The CDR3 reads CASSYWSSGNTDTQYF. In nucleotides, the CDR3 is TGTGCCAGCAGTTACTGGTCTAGCGGAAACACAGATACGCAGTATTTT. The J gene is TRBJ2-3, the V gene TRBV6-5, with 7 bases aligning to TRBD2. Germline V gene data show CDR1 as MNHEY and CDR2 as SVGAGI. This CDR3 comprises 16 residues. J lost 2 bases, V lost 1 base, and 6 bases had no gene match.

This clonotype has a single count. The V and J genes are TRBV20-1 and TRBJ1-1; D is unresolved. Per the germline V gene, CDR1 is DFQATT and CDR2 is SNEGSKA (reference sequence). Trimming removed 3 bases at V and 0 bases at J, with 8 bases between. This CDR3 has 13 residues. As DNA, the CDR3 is TGCAGTGCTAGTTACAGTCTGAACACTGAAGCTTTCTTT. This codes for CSASYSLNTEAFF.

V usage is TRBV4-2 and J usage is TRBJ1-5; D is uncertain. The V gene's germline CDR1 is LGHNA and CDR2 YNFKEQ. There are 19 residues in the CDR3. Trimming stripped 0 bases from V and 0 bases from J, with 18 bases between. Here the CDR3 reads CASSQDYYSSLNSNQPQHF. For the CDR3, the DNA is TGTGCCAGCAGCCAAGATTACTACAGCAGCCTAAATAGCAATCAGCCCCAGCATTTT.

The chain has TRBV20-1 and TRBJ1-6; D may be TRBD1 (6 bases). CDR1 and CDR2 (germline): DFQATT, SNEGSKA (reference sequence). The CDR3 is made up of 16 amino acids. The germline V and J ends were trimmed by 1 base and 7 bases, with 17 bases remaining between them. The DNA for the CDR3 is TGCAGTGCTAGAGTAATGGGGGGCGCGGGGAATTCACCCCTCCACTTT. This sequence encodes CSARVMGGAGNSPLHF.

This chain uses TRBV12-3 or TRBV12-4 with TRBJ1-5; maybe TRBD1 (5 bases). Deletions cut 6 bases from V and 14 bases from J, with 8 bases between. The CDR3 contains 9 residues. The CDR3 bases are TGTGCCAGCAGGCGGGGGGAGCATTTT. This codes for CASRRGEHF.

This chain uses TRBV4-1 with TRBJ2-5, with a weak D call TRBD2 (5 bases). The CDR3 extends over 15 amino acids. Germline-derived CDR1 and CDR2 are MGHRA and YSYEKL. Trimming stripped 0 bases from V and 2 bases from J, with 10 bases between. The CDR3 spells CASSQDEDFQETQYF. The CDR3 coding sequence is TGCGCCAGCAGCCAAGATGAGGACTTTCAAGAGACCCAGTACTTC.

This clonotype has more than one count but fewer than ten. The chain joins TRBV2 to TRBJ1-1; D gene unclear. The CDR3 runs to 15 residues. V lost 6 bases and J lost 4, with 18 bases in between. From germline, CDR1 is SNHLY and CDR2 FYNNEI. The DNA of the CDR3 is TGTGCCAGCAGACTGGTGCAGGCCCTGGGCACTGAAGCTTTCTTT. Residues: CASRLVQALGTEAFF. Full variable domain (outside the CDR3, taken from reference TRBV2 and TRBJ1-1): EPEVTQTPSHQVTQMGQEVILRCVPISNHLYFYWYRQILGQKVEFLVSFYNNEISEKSEIFDDQFSVERPDGSNFTLKIRSTKLEDSAMYFCASRLVQALGTEAFFGQGTRLTVV.

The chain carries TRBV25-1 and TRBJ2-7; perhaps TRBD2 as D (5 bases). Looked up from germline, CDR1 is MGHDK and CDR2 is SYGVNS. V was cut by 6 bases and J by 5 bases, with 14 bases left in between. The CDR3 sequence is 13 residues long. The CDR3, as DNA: TGTGCCAGCAGGGAGGCTTGGTCCGACGAGCAGTACTTC. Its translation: CASREAWSDEQYF.

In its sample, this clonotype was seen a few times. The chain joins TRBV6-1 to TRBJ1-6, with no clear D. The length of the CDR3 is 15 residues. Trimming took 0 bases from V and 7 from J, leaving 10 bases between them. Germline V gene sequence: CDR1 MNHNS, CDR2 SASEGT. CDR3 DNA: TGTGCCAGCAGTGAAGCGGACGGGTGGAATTCACCCCTCCACTTT. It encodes CASSEADGWNSPLHF.

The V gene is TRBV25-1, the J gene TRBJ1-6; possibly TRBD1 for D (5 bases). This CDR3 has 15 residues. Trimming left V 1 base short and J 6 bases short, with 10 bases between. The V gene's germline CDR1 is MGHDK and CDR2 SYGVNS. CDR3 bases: TGTGCCAGCAGTGAATTCAGGGACCCTAATTCACCCCTCCACTTT. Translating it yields CASSEFRDPNSPLHF.

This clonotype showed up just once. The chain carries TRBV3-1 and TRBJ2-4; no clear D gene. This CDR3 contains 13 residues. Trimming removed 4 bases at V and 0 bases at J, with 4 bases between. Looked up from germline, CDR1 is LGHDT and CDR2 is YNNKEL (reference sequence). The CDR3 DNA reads TGTGCCAGCAGCCGCTCAGCCAAAAACATTCAGTACTTC. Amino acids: CASSRSAKNIQYF.

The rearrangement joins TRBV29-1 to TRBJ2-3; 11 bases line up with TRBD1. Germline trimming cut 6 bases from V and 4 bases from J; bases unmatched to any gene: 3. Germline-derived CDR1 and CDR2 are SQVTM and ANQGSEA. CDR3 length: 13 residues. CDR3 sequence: CSVPGQGADTQYF. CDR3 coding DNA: TGCAGCGTACCGGGACAGGGGGCAGATACGCAGTATTTT.

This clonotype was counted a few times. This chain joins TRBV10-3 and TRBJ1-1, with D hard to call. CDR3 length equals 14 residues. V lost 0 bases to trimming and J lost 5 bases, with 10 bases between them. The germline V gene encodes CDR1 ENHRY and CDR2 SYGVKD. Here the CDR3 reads CAISESRQGTEAFF. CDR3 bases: TGTGCCATCAGTGAGTCCCGTCAAGGTACTGAAGCTTTCTTT.

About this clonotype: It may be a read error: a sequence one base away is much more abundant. The CDR3 here is CASSVMANYGYIF. CDR3 bases: TGTGCCAGCAGCGTTATGGCTAACTATGGCTACATCTTC. The chain employs TRBV27 and TRBJ1-2, with unresolved D. The CDR3 length is 13 residues. The germline gives CDR1 MNHEY, CDR2 SMNVEV (reference sequence).

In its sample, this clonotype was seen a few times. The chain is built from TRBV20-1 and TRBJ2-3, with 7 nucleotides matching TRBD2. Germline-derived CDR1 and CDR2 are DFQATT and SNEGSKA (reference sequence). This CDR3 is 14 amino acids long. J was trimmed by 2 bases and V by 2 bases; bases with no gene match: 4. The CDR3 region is CSARPRGTTDTQYF. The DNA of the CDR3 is TGCAGTGCTAGACCGCGGGGGACCACAGATACGCAGTATTTT.

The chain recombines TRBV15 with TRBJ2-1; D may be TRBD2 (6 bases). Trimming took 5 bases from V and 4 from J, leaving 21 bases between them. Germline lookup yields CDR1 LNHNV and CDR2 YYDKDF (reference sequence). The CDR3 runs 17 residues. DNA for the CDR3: TGTGCCACCAGCTCAACACCGGGCGGGAACCCATACAATGAGCAGTTCTTC. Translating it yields CATSSTPGGNPYNEQFF.

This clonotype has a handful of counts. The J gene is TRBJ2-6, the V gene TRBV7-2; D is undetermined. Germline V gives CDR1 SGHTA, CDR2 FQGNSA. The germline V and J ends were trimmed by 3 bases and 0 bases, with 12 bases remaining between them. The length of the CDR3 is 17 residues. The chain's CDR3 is CASSFARSPSGANVLTF. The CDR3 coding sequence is TGTGCCAGCAGCTTCGCCCGGTCACCCTCTGGGGCCAACGTCCTGACTTTC.

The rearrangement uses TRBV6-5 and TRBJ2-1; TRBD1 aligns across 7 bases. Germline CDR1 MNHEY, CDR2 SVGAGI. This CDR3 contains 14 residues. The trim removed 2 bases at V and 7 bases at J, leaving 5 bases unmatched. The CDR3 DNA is TGTGCCAGCAGTTACGGGCAGGGGGAGAATGAGCAGTTCTTC. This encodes CASSYGQGENEQFF.

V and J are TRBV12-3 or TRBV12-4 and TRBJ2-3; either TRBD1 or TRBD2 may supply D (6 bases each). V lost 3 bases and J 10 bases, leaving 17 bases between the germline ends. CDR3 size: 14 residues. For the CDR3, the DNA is TGTGCCAGCAGTTTGGGGTCGGGGGCCGGAGCGCAGTATTTT. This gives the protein CASSLGSGAGAQYF.

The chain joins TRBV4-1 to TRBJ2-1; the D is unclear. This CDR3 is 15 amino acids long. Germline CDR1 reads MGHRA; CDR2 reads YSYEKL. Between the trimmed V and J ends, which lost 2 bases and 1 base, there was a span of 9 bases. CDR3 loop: CASSQMRFSYNEQFF. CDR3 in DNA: TGCGCCAGCAGCCAAATGCGTTTTTCCTACAATGAGCAGTTCTTC.

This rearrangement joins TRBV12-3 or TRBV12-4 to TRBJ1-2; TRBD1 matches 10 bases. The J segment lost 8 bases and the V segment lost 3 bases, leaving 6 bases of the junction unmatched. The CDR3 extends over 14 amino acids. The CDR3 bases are TGTGCCAGCAGTTTCGGGACAGGGGATTGGGGCTACACCTTC. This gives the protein CASSFGTGDWGYTF.

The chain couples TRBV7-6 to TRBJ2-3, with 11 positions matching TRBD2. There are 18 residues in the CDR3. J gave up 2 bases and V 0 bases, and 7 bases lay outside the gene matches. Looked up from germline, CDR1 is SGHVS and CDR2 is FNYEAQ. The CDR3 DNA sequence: TGTGCCAGCAGCTTAGCGCTAAAGGGACTAGCGGACACAGATACGCAGTATTTT. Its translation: CASSLALKGLADTDTQYF.

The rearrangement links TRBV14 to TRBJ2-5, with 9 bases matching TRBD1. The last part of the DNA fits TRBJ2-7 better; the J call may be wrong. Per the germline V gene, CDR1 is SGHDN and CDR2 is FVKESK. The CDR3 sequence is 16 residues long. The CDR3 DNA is TGTGCCAGCAGCCGAACAGGGGGCGCATTTAACTACGAGCAGTACTTC. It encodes CASSRTGGAFNYEQYF.

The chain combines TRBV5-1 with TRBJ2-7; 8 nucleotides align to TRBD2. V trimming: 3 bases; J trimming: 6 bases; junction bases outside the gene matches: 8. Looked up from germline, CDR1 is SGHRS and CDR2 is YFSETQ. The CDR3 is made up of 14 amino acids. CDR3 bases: TGCGCCAGCAGCTCGCGGGGGGCAGGACCCGAGCAGTACTTC. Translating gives CASSSRGAGPEQYF.

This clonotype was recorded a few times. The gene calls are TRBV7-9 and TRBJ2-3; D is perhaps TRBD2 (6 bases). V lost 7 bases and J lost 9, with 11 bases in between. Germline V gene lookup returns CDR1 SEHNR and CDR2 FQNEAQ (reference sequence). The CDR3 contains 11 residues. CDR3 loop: CASMAGTTQYF. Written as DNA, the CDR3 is TGTGCCAGCATGGCGGGGACCACGCAGTATTTT. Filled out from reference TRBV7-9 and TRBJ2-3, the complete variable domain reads DTGVSQNPRHKITKRGQNVTFRCDPISEHNRLYWYRQTLGQGPEFLTYFQNEAQLEKSRLLSDRFSAERPKGSFSTLEIQRTEQGDSAMYLCASMAGTTQYFGPGTRLTVL.

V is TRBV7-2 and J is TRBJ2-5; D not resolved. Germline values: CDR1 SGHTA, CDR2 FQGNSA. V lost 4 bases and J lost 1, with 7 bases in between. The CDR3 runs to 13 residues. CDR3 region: CASSSPAQETQYF. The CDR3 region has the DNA TGTGCCAGCAGCTCCCCGGCCCAAGAGACCCAGTACTTC.

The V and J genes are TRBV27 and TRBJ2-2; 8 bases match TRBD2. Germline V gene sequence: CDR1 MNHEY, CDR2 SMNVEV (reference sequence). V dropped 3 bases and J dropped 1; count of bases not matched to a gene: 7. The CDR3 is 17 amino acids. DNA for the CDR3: TGTGCCAGCAGTTTTGAGGCGGGGGGCCTGAACACCGGGGAGCTGTTTTTT. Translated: CASSFEAGGLNTGELFF.

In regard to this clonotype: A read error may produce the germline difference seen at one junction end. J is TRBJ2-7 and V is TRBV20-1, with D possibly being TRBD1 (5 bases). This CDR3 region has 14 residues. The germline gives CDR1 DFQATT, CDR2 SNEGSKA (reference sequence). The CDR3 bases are TGCGGTGCTAGAGAAGGGGTACTCGGCTACGAGCAGTACTTC. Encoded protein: CGAREGVLGYEQYF.

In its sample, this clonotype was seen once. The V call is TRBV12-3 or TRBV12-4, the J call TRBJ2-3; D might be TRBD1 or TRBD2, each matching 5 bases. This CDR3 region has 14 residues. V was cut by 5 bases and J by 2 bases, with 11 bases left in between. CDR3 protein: CASSRDLPTDTQYF. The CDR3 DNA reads TGTGCCAGCAGTCGGGACCTGCCCACAGATACGCAGTATTTT.

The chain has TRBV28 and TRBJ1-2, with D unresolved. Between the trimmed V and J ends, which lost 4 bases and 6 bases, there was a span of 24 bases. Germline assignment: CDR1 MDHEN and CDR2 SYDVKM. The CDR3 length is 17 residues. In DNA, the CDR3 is TGTGCCAGCAGTTCTTACCGCCGCGAGCAACTTGGCGATGGCTACACCTTC. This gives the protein CASSSYRREQLGDGYTF.

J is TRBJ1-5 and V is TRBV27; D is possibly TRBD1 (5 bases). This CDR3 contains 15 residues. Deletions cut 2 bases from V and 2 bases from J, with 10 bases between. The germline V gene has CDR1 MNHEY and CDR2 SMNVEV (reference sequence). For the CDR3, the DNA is TGTGCCAGCAGTTTAAGCCAGGGTCGCAATCAGCCCCAGCATTTT. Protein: CASSLSQGRNQPQHF.